The 18 T cell receptor beta chains below come from one sample, sequenced in a study of blood T cell repertoires in COVID-19. Measured with immunoSEQ multiplex PCR; TCRdb has only the in-frame clones, and not every one. The data show some 160,000 clones, about 85% seen once. Sequences were obtained from peripheral blood. These receptors originate from a woman over 75 with COVID-19, enrolled during active disease.

The chain carries TRBV6-1 and TRBJ1-1; D possibly corresponds to TRBD1 (6 bases). Germline-derived CDR1 and CDR2 are MNHNS and SASEGT. Between the trimmed V and J ends, which lost 3 bases and 5 bases, there was a span of 16 bases. The CDR3 length is 15 residues. For the CDR3, the DNA is TGTGCCAGCAGTGAGGTGTCGGCAGGGGTTACTGAAGCTTTCTTT. Protein: CASSEVSAGVTEAFF.

This clone was seen just once. The chain has TRBV28 and TRBJ2-7, with D possibly TRBD1 on 6 matching bases. V was trimmed by 7 bases and J by 2 bases, leaving 18 bases between them. CDR1 is MDHEN, CDR2 SYDVKM, per germline. The CDR3 extends over 15 amino acids. The CDR3 protein is CASTGGAGATYEQYF. CDR3 DNA: TGTGCCAGCACTGGGGGCGCAGGGGCTACCTACGAGCAGTACTTC.

The V call is TRBV9, the J call TRBJ1-2, with a tentative D call TRBD1 (5 bases). In germline, CDR1 is SGDLS, CDR2 YYNGEE. Trimming took 2 bases from V and 4 from J, leaving 9 bases between them. This CDR3 region has 13 residues. The CDR3 region is CASSVDSSYGYTF. The DNA for the CDR3 is TGTGCCAGCAGCGTCGACAGTTCCTATGGCTACACCTTC.

The J gene is TRBJ2-2, the V gene TRBV5-4, with TRBD1 matching 7 bases. CDR3 length equals 16 residues. The germline V gene encodes CDR1 SGHNT and CDR2 YYREEE (reference sequence). V trimming: 1 base; J trimming: 5 bases; junction bases outside the gene matches: 8. CDR3 sequence (DNA): TGTGCCAGCAGCTTGAATGAGGGGGCAAGGACCGGGGAGCTGTTTTTT. Amino acid sequence: CASSLNEGARTGELFF.

The rearrangement links TRBV13 to TRBJ1-5; possibly TRBD1 for D (5 bases). V was cut by 0 bases and J by 9 bases, with 12 bases left in between. The germline gives CDR1 PRHDT, CDR2 FYEKMQ (reference sequence). The CDR3 length is 14 residues. The CDR3 nucleotides are TGTGCCAGCAGCTTAGGGGCGGGGCAGCGGCCCCAGCATTTT. It specifies CASSLGAGQRPQHF. The full variable domain, its missing parts supplied by reference TRBV13 and TRBJ1-5, is AAGVIQSPRHLIKEKRETATLKCYPIPRHDTVYWYQQGPGQDPQFLISFYEKMQSDKGSIPDRFSAQQFSDYHSELNMSSLELGDSALYFCASSLGAGQRPQHFGDGTRLSIL.

This rearrangement joins TRBV25-1 to TRBJ1-2; no clear D. The CDR3 is made up of 11 amino acids. The V gene's germline CDR1 is MGHDK and CDR2 SYGVNS. The ends were cut back, 4 bases at V and 8 bases at J, with 8 bases in the middle. CDR3 loop: CASSVQEGYTF. CDR3 sequence (DNA): TGTGCCAGCAGTGTTCAAGAGGGCTACACCTTC.

In this sample, this clone turned up once. J is TRBJ2-1 and V is TRBV3-1 (or the pseudogene TRBV3-2); D not resolved. This CDR3 contains 12 residues. The germline V gene has CDR1 LGHDT and CDR2 YNNKEL (reference sequence). V was pared by 1 base and J by 11 bases, with 9 bases between. The CDR3 spells CASSQGAPKQFF. CDR3 bases: TGTGCCAGCAGCCAAGGGGCACCGAAGCAGTTCTTC.

This clone occurred a few times. This rearrangement joins TRBV7-3 to TRBJ2-7; 7 nucleotides match TRBD2. From germline, CDR1 is SGHTA and CDR2 FQGTGA. The CDR3 is made up of 16 amino acids. V was clipped by 2 bases and J by 1 base; unmatched bases: 8. The CDR3 bases are TGTGCCAGCAGCTTAGATGGCGGGAGTAGATCCTACGAGCAGTACTTC. This sequence encodes CASSLDGGSRSYEQYF. Full variable domain (outside the CDR3, taken from reference TRBV7-3 and TRBJ2-7): GAGVSQTPSNKVTEKGKYVELRCDPISGHTALYWYRQSLGQGPEFLIYFQGTGAADDSGLPNDRFFAVRPEGSVSTLKIQRTERGDSAVYLCASSLDGGSRSYEQYFGPGTRLTVT.

The chain joins TRBV28 to TRBJ2-3; 9 nucleotides align to TRBD2. Germline loops: CDR1 MDHEN, CDR2 SYDVKM. This CDR3 has 15 residues. Germline trimming cut 2 bases from V and 7 bases from J; bases unmatched to any gene: 7. The CDR3 here is CASSLGLAGMNTQYF. The CDR3 DNA follows: TGTGCCAGCAGTTTAGGGCTAGCGGGAATGAATACGCAGTATTTT.

This sequence joins TRBV6-5 and TRBJ2-7, with 7 bases that match TRBD1. CDR1 is MNHEY and CDR2 is SVGAGI in the germline V gene. The CDR3 is 14 residues long. J was trimmed by 5 bases and V by 7 bases; bases with no gene match: 11. DNA of the CDR3: TGTGCCAGCACCAGAGACAGGGCTCGGAACGAGCAGTACTTC. Translated, it gives CASTRDRARNEQYF.

The rearrangement uses TRBV28 and TRBJ1-1, with 8 bases matching TRBD1. Germline lookup yields CDR1 MDHEN and CDR2 SYDVKM. V was clipped by 11 bases and J by 2 bases; unmatched bases: 7. The CDR3 has 13 residues. The CDR3 loop is CAGGDRINTEAFF. The CDR3 DNA reads TGTGCCGGGGGGGACAGGATTAACACTGAAGCTTTCTTT. Based on the CDR3 plus reference TRBV28 and TRBJ1-1, the full variable domain is DVKVTQSSRYLVKRTGEKVFLECVQDMDHENMFWYRQDPGLGLRLIYFSYDVKMKEKGDIPEGYSVSREKKERFSLILESASTNQTSMYLCAGGDRINTEAFFGQGTRLTVV.

The rearrangement links TRBV5-1 to TRBJ1-4; the D gene is possibly TRBD1 (6 bases). CDR1 SGHRS and CDR2 YFSETQ come from the germline V gene. The CDR3 length is 14 residues. V lost 4 bases to trimming and J lost 6 bases, with 13 bases between them. DNA of the CDR3: TGCGCCAGCAGCGTCAGGGGAATGGATGAAAAACTGTTTTTT. It codes for CASSVRGMDEKLFF.

This chain uses TRBV29-1 with TRBJ2-3, with TRBD2 matching 8 bases. CDR3 length: 14 amino acids. Germline V gene lookup returns CDR1 SQVTM and CDR2 ANQGSEA. Germline trimming cut 6 bases from V and 2 bases from J; bases unmatched to any gene: 7. The CDR3 here is CSVTSETYTDTQYF. CDR3 sequence (DNA): TGCAGCGTGACTAGCGAGACATACACAGATACGCAGTATTTT.

The J gene is TRBJ1-4, the V gene TRBV5-1; no firm D call. The length of the CDR3 is 13 residues. V shed 0 bases and J shed 8 bases, with 8 bases lying between them. Germline loops: CDR1 SGHRS, CDR2 YFSETQ. CDR3 residues: CASSLGVEEKLFF. As DNA, the CDR3 is TGCGCCAGCAGCTTGGGAGTTGAGGAAAAACTGTTTTTT.

The chain is built from TRBV5-1 and TRBJ1-1; the D is unclear. This CDR3 contains 15 residues. The germline V gene has CDR1 SGHRS and CDR2 YFSETQ. The V end lost 0 bases, the J end lost 0 bases, and 9 bases lay between the germline ends. CDR3 sequence (DNA): TGCGCCAGCAGCTTGGGGAGAACGATGAACACTGAAGCTTTCTTT. It specifies CASSLGRTMNTEAFF.

The rearrangement links TRBV5-1 to TRBJ2-7; the match to TRBD1 covers 8 bases. V shed 4 bases, J shed 2 bases, and the junction held 8 bases outside the gene matches. The CDR3 is made up of 15 amino acids. The germline V gene encodes CDR1 SGHRS and CDR2 YFSETQ. In DNA, the CDR3 is TGCGCCAGCAGCCCCCGGACAGGGTTTCCCTACGAGCAGTACTTC. This encodes CASSPRTGFPYEQYF. Supplemented by reference TRBV5-1 and TRBJ2-7, the full variable domain reads KAGVTQTPRYLIKTRGQQVTLSCSPISGHRSVSWYQQTPGQGLQFLFEYFSETQRNKGNFPGRFSGRQFSNSRSEMNVSTLELGDSALYLCASSPRTGFPYEQYFGPGTRLTVT.

This chain connects TRBV9 to TRBJ2-2; maybe TRBD1 (6 bases). The V end lost 3 bases, the J end lost 7 bases, and 13 bases lay between the germline ends. The CDR3 sequence is 14 residues long. Germline values: CDR1 SGDLS, CDR2 YYNGEE. This chain's CDR3 is CASSDFRGGGELFF. The DNA for the CDR3 is TGTGCCAGCAGCGATTTCAGGGGTGGCGGGGAGCTGTTTTTT.

CDR3 protein: CASSTGGNQETQYF. CDR3 bases: TGTGCCAGCAGTACAGGGGGAAACCAAGAGACCCAGTACTTC. The chain uses TRBV25-1 and TRBJ2-5; 8 bases map to TRBD1. Germline CDR1 reads MGHDK; CDR2 reads SYGVNS. The V segment lost 5 bases and the J segment 0 bases; nucleotides outside the gene matches: 2. The CDR3 spans 14 residues.